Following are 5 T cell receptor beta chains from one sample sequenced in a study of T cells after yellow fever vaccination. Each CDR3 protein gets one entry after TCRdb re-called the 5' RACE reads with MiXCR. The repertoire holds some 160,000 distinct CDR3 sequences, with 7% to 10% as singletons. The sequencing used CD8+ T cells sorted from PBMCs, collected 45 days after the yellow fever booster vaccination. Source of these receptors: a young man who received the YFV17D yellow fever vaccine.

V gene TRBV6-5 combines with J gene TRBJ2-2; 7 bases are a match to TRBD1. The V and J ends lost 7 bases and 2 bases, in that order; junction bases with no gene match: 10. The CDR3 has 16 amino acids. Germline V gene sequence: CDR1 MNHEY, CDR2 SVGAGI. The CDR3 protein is CASKDRDRLNTGELFF. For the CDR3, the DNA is TGTGCCAGCAAAGACAGGGATCGACTTAACACCGGGGAGCTGTTTTTT.

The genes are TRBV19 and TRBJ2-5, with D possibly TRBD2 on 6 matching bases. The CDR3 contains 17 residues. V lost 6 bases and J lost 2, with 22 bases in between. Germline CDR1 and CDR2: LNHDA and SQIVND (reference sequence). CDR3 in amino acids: CASRPHGGRRAQETQYF. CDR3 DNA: TGTGCCAGTAGGCCCCATGGAGGGAGGCGAGCACAAGAGACCCAGTACTTC. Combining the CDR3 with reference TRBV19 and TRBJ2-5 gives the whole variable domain DGGITQSPKYLFRKEGQNVTLSCEQNLNHDAMYWYRQDPGQGLRLIYYSQIVNDFQKGDIAEGYSVSREKKESFPLTVTSAQKNPTAFYLCASRPHGGRRAQETQYFGPGTRLLVL.

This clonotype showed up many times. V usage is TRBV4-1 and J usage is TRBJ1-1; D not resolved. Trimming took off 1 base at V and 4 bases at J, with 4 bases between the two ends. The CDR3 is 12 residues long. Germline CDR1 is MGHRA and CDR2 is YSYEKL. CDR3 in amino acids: CASSQGFTEAFF. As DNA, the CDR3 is TGCGCCAGCAGCCAAGGTTTCACTGAAGCTTTCTTT.

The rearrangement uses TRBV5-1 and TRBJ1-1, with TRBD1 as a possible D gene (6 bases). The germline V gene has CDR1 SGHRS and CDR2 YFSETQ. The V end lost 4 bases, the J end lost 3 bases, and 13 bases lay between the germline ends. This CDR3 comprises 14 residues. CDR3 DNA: TGCGCCAGCAGCACCAGGGGCCTCGACACTGAAGCTTTCTTT. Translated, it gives CASSTRGLDTEAFF.

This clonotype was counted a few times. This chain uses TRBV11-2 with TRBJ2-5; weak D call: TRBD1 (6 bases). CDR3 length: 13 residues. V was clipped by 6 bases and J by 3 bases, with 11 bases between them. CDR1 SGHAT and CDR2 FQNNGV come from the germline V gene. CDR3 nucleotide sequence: TGTGCCAGCAGACCAGGGGACAAAGAGACCCAGTACTTC. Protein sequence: CASRPGDKETQYF.